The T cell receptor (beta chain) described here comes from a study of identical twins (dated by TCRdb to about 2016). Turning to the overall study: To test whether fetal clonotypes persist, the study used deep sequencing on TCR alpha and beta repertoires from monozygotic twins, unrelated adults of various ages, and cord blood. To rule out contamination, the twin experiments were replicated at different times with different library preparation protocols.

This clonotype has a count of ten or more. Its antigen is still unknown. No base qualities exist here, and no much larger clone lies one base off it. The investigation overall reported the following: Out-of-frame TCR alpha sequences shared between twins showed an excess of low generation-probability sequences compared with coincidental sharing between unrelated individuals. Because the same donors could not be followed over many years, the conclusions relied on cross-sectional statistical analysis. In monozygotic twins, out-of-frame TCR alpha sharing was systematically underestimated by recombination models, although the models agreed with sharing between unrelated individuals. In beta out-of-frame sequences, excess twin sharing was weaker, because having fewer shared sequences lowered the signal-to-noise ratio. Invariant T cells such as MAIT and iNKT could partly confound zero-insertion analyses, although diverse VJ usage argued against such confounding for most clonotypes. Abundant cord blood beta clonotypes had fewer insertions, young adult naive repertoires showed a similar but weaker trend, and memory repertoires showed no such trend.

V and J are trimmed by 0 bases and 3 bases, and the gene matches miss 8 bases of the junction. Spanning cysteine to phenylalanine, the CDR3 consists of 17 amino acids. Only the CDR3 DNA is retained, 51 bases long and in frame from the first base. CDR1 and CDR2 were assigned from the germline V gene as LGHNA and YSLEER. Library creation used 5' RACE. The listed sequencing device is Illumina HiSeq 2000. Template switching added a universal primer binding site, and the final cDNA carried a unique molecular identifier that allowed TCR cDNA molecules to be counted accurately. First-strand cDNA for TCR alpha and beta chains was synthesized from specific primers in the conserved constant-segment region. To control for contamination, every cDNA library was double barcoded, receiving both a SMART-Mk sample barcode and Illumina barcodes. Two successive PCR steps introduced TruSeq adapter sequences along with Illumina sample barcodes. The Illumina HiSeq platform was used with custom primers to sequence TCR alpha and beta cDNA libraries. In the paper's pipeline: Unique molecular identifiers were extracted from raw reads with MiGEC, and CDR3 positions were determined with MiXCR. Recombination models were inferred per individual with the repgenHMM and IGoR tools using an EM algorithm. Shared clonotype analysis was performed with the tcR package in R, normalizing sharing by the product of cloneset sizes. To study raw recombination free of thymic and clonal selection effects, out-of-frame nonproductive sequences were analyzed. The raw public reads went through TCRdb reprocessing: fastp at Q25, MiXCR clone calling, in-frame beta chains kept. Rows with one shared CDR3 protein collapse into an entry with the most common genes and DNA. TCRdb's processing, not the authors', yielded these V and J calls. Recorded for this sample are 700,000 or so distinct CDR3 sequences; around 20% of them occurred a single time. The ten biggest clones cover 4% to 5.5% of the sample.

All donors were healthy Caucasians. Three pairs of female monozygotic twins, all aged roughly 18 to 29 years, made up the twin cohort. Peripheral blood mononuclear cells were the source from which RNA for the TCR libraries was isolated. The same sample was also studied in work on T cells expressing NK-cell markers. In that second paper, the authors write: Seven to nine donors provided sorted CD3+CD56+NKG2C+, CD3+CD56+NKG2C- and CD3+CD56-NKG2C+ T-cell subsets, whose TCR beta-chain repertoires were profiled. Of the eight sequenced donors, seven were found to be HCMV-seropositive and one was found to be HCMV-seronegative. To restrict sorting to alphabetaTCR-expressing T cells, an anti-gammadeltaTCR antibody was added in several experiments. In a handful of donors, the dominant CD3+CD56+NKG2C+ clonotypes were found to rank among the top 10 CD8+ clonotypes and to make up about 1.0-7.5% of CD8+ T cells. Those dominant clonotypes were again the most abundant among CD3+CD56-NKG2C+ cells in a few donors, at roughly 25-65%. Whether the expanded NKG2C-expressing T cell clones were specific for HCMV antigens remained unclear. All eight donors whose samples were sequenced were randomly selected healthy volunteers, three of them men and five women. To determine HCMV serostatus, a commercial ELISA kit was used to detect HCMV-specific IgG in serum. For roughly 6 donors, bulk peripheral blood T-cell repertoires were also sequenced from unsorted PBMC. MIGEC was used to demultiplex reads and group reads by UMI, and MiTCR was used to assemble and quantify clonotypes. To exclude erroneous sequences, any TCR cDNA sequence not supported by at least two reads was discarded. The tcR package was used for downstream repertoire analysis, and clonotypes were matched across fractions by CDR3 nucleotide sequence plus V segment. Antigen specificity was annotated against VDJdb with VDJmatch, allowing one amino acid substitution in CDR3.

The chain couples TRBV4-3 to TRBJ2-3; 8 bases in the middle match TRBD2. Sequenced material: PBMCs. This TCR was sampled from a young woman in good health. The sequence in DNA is TGCGCCAGCAGCCAAGATCGGTGGAGCGGGAGAACAGATACGCAGTATTTT. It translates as CASSQDRWSGRTDTQYF.